This record looks at one T cell receptor beta chain sequence and its context. It was treatment-naive patients with stable or active relapsing-remitting disease who made up the multiple sclerosis controls. The sample originates from a study of CD8 T cells in Susac syndrome. When the RNA was reverse transcribed, random hexamers were used with an input of roughly 0.45 to 1 ug. Amplification of TCR beta CDR3 by immunoSEQ multiplex PCR spanned 54 Vbeta and 13 Jbeta. In TCRdb, the immunoSEQ multiplex PCR reads were re-called with MiXCR into one record per CDR3 protein. There are 150,000 to 160,000 distinct CDR3 sequences in the sample; 94% occur only once, and 0.2% to 0.25% lies in the top ten. Germline V gene lookup returns CDR1 PRHDT and CDR2 FYEKMQ (reference sequence). The length of the CDR3 is 14 residues. Trimming took 5 bases from V and 3 from J; bases not matched to a gene: 7.

The rearrangement joins TRBV13 to TRBJ2-7; TRBD2 aligns across 7 bases. This clonotype was obtained from a human donor with multiple sclerosis. The sample comprised CD8+ T cells from PBMCs. CDR3 region: CASSGPTGGYEQYF. CDR3 coding DNA: TGTGCCAGCAGCGGACCGACGGGGGGCTACGAGCAGTACTTC.